These T cell receptor beta chains were read from a single sample in a study of cytomegalovirus exposure and HLA in healthy donors. Libraries were prepared by immunoSEQ multiplex PCR; TCRdb keeps only in-frame clonotypes and omits some of them. Among about 120,000 clones listed, roughly 87% were seen once. What was sequenced was PBMCs. Source of these receptors: a young woman in good health and CMV-seronegative. The CDR3 runs from the conserved cysteine through the conserved F or W. A D gene is named only where the DNA matches it firmly. Part of the rows lack a size; the others show once, few, many or a class for expanded clones.

size,V,length,D,J,CDR3,DNA
-,TRBV18,14,-,TRBJ1-4,CASSPIVGNEKLFF,TGTGCCAGCTCACCTATAGTCGGTAATGAAAAACTGTTTTTT
few,TRBV30,16,TRBD2,TRBJ2-3,CACPVPGLAGLKPQYF,TGTGCCTGTCCTGTCCCGGGACTAGCGGGCCTTAAGCCGCAGTATTTT
-,TRBV18,15,-,TRBJ2-1,CASSDSVMSHNEQFF,TGTGCCAGCTCAGACAGTGTCATGTCCCACAATGAGCAGTTCTTC
-,TRBV11-2,14,TRBD1,TRBJ1-2,CASSLQGAYYGYTF,TGTGCCAGCAGCTTACAGGGGGCGTACTATGGCTACACCTTC
-,TRBV9,15,-,TRBJ1-1,CASSGQTGMNTEAFF,TGTGCCAGCAGCGGACAGACAGGAATGAACACTGAAGCTTTCTTT
-,TRBV6-1,14,-,TRBJ2-1,CATAPGQGGNEQFF,TGTGCCACTGCGCCGGGACAAGGCGGCAATGAGCAGTTCTTC
once,TRBV11-3,15,TRBD2,TRBJ2-1,CASSRSGGAWNEQFF,TGTGCCAGCAGCCGGAGCGGGGGGGCCTGGAATGAGCAGTTCTTC
-,TRBV21-1,17,-,TRBJ2-7,CASSKPWTRGSSYEQYF,TGTGCCAGCAGCAAACCGTGGACTCGCGGGAGCTCCTACGAGCAGTACTTC
-,TRBV15,13,-,TRBJ2-7,CATRGGGSHEQYF,TGTGCCACCAGAGGGGGGGGTTCCCACGAGCAGTACTTC
-,TRBV5-1,13,-,TRBJ2-7,CASSLDETYEQYF,TGCGCCAGCAGCTTGGATGAGACCTACGAGCAGTACTTC
-,TRBV2,14,TRBD1,TRBJ1-5,CASSRQGQGQPQHF,TGTGCCAGCAGTAGACAGGGGCAGGGTCAGCCCCAGCATTTT
-,TRBV12-5,17,TRBD2,TRBJ2-7,CASGLVEVAGGAHEQYF,TGTGCTAGTGGTTTGGTAGAAGTAGCGGGAGGTGCCCACGAGCAGTACTTC
-,TRBV11-3,16,TRBD2,TRBJ2-1,CASSIRGLAGADEQFF,TGTGCCAGCAGCATACGCGGACTAGCGGGAGCCGATGAGCAGTTCTTC
-,TRBV9,19,-,TRBJ2-1,CASSETGYGRGALYNEQFF,TGTGCCAGCAGCGAGACAGGGTATGGGCGGGGGGCCCTATACAATGAGCAGTTCTTC
-,TRBV5-5,13,TRBD1,TRBJ1-2,CASSGDRGWGYTF,TGTGCCAGCAGCGGAGACAGGGGATGGGGCTACACCTTC
-,TRBV7-2,13,-,TRBJ1-1,CASSWERNTEAFF,TGTGCCAGCAGCTGGGAGAGGAACACTGAAGCTTTCTTT
-,TRBV27,14,TRBD1,TRBJ1-5,CASWDRGRNQPQHF,TGTGCCAGCTGGGACAGGGGGCGAAATCAGCCCCAGCATTTT
-,TRBV11-2,16,-,TRBJ2-1,CASSLDRTFPYNEQFF,TGTGCCAGCAGCTTAGATAGGACTTTCCCCTACAATGAGCAGTTCTTC
-,TRBV7-2,12,-,TRBJ1-1,CATCRVGTEAFF,TGTGCCACGTGCAGGGTGGGCACTGAAGCTTTCTTT
-,TRBV5-5,14,TRBD1,TRBJ1-1,CASNWDSTNTEAFF,TGTGCCAGCAACTGGGACAGCACGAACACTGAAGCTTTCTTT
-,TRBV29-1,13,TRBD1,TRBJ2-7,CSAGQGSTSEQYF,TGCAGCGCAGGACAGGGGAGTACGTCCGAGCAGTACTTC
-,TRBV19,16,TRBD2,TRBJ2-1,CASSITASGSVYEQFF,TGTGCCAGTAGTATAACCGCTAGCGGGAGTGTATATGAGCAGTTCTTC
-,TRBV19,14,-,TRBJ1-1,CASSEPPPGTEAFF,TGTGCCAGTAGTGAACCTCCCCCGGGGACTGAAGCTTTCTTT
-,TRBV7-6,16,-,TRBJ1-3,CASSSTLGGSGNTIYF,TGTGCCAGCAGCTCCACGTTGGGGGGCTCTGGAAACACCATATATTTT
-,TRBV11-2,15,-,TRBJ2-5,CASSFGGPVSETQYF,TGTGCCAGCAGCTTCGGGGGGCCTGTTTCGGAGACCCAGTACTTC
-,TRBV18,12,-,TRBJ2-5,CASSPSRETQYF,TGTGCCAGCTCACCAAGCAGGGAGACCCAGTACTTC
-,TRBV19,14,TRBD1,TRBJ1-5,CASGTAYSNQPQHF,TGTGCCAGTGGGACAGCTTATAGCAATCAGCCCCAGCATTTT
-,TRBV6-5,14,TRBD2,TRBJ2-7,CASRLAGGPNEQYF,TGTGCCAGCAGACTAGCGGGAGGGCCAAACGAGCAGTACTTC
-,TRBV7-9,15,TRBD1,TRBJ2-2,CASSFEDRVGGELFF,TGTGCCAGCAGCTTCGAGGACAGGGTCGGCGGGGAGCTGTTTTTT
-,TRBV5-4,16,TRBD2,TRBJ2-7,CASSLRLAGNSYEQYF,TGTGCCAGCAGCTTGCGACTAGCGGGAAACTCCTACGAGCAGTACTTC
-,TRBV5-1,15,-,TRBJ2-7,CASSGNRDQPHEQYF,TGCGCCAGCAGCGGGAACAGGGACCAACCCCACGAGCAGTACTTC
-,TRBV5-4,16,TRBD1,TRBJ1-2,CASSSGVETGTNGYTF,TGTGCCAGCAGCTCTGGAGTGGAGACAGGGACCAATGGCTACACCTTC
-,TRBV6-5,14,-,TRBJ2-6,CASSTSSGANGLTF,TGTGCCAGCAGTACGAGCTCTGGGGCCAACGGCCTGACTTTC
-,TRBV7-8,14,TRBD2,TRBJ2-3,CASSSGLARDTQYF,TGTGCCAGCAGCTCTGGACTAGCGCGAGATACGCAGTATTTT
-,TRBV7-8,15,-,TRBJ2-7,CASSPLRGGKNEQYF,TGTGCCAGCAGCCCTTTGAGGGGCGGGAAGAACGAGCAGTACTTC
-,TRBV5-1,14,-,TRBJ1-5,CASSETSGNQPQHF,TGCGCCAGCAGCGAAACGTCAGGCAATCAGCCCCAGCATTTT
-,TRBV2,12,-,TRBJ2-1,CASSERSQGRFF,TGTGCCAGCAGTGAAAGGTCCCAGGGGCGGTTCTTC
-,TRBV7-8,15,TRBD1,TRBJ1-3,CASSLGQGAGNTIYF,TGTGCCAGCAGCTTAGGGCAGGGGGCTGGAAACACCATATATTTT
-,TRBV10-3,13,-,TRBJ1-2,CAISQGENYGYTF,TGTGCCATCAGTCAAGGGGAAAACTATGGCTACACCTTC
-,TRBV6-1,14,TRBD2,TRBJ2-1,CASSILAGSNEQFF,TGTGCCAGCAGTATCCTAGCGGGGAGCAATGAGCAGTTCTTC
-,TRBV27,15,TRBD1,TRBJ1-3,CASSRRTGSGNTIYF,TGTGCCAGCAGTCGAAGGACAGGATCCGGAAACACCATATATTTT
-,TRBV11-2,15,-,TRBJ1-2,CASSLGPGVPYGYTF,TGTGCCAGCAGCTTGGGGCCGGGGGTCCCATATGGCTACACCTTC